This T cell receptor beta chain was sequenced in a study of PD-1 blockade in classical Hodgkin lymphoma. Every patient relapsed after autologous stem cell transplantation, and brentuximab vedotin exposure varied. Clones were read by immunoSEQ multiplex PCR, and TCRdb kept only the in-frame ones, dropping some. This table holds some 41,000 clones, roughly 86% found once. CDR3 length equals 17 residues. V lost 1 base, J lost 2 bases, and 7 bases stayed unmatched. The germline V gene has CDR1 LGHNA and CDR2 YNFKEQ. The TCR was taken from a human donor with classical Hodgkin lymphoma. The sample in question was peripheral blood mononuclear cells (PBMCs), obtained before the second cycle of nivolumab. The chain links TRBV4-2 to TRBJ2-1; 8 nucleotides line up with TRBD2. The DNA for the CDR3 is TGTGCCAGCAGCCAAGCATTAGCGGGAAGAACCTACAATGAGCAGTTCTTC. Amino acid sequence: CASSQALAGRTYNEQFF.